The text below deals with one TCR beta chain. The sample carries other DNA sequences with the same CDR3. This entry belongs to a study of T cell responses to AZD1222 COVID-19 vaccine. The CDR3 is 13 residues long. The J segment lost 6 bases and the V segment lost 8 bases, leaving 1 base of the junction unmatched. CDR1 LNHDA and CDR2 SQIVND come from the germline V gene (reference sequence). Clones were sequenced by immunoSEQ multiplex PCR, and TCRdb holds only the in-frame ones, with some missing. The sample yields approximately 100,000 clones, 92% seen once. The chain recombines TRBV19 with TRBJ1-6; 10 bases align to TRBD1. The clonotype was recovered from an adult in good health. The sample in question was peripheral blood, obtained on day 0 of AZD1222 vaccination. The CDR3 nucleotides read TGTGCCAGTCGGGACAGGGGTAATTCACCCCTCCACTTT. Protein sequence: CASRDRGNSPLHF.